The present T cell receptor beta chain was sequenced within a study of beta chain features in type 1 diabetes. Regarding the study as a whole: The study found fewer insertions and more deletions at VDJ junctions in type 1 diabetes patients. Among all four CD4+ subsets, Type 1 diabetes patients had TCRB CDR3s that were moderately but significantly shorter.

Comment on this clone: Antigen specificity is unknown. The germline gene is not matched at one end of the junction; a read error may be the cause.

Germline loops: CDR1 SEHNR, CDR2 FQNEAQ (reference sequence). The CDR3 sequence is 10 residues long. The whole isolated RNA underwent reverse transcription, so sequencing captured expressed TCRB transcripts. Profiling relied on immunoSEQ multiplex PCR, and the TCRdb table lists in-frame clones only, not all of them. The table lists about 620,000 clones, roughly a sixth of them singletons. Source material: naive CD4+ T cells from blood. The chain employs TRBV7-9 and TRBJ1-2; 7 bases fit TRBD1. The sequence was collected from a man younger than 30 in good health. DNA for the CDR3: TGTGCCAGCAGCTTAGTGGGACAGATTTTC. This codes for CASSLVGQIF.